This TCR beta chain is drawn from a study of CD8+CD57+ T cells in acquired aplastic anemia. CDR3 length: 15 residues. From germline, CDR1 is SGHVS and CDR2 FQNEAQ. The junction had 4 bases not matched to a gene; V was cut back by 3 bases and J by 6 bases. The template used for profiling TCR beta VDJ and CDR3 was genomic DNA. TCRdb analysed the reads with MiXCR anew, one entry per CDR3 protein. The sample records 180,000 or so distinct CDR3 sequences, about 60% being singletons. Patients chosen for sequencing had CD8+CD57+ cells that had expanded, as shown by flow cytometry. There was no therapy given to any patient before the blood sampling took place.

The chain is built from TRBV7-8 and TRBJ1-5, with 11 bases lining up with TRBD1. The sample was sorted CD4+, CD8+, or CD8+CD57+ T cells (not recorded which) from PBMCs. This receptor was taken from a human donor with aplastic anemia. Here the CDR3 reads CASSLGQGESQPQHF. CDR3 sequence (DNA): TGTGCCAGCAGCTTGGGACAGGGGGAATCTCAGCCCCAGCATTTT.